The rows below give T cell receptor beta chains drawn from one sample of a study of cytomegalovirus exposure and HLA in healthy donors. Assay used: immunoSEQ multiplex PCR; TCRdb lists only in-frame clones, some missing. The sample includes 200,000 to 250,000 clones, roughly 84% of them seen just once. Sequences were obtained from PBMCs. The receptors stem from a woman aged 18-29 years in good health and CMV-seropositive. The CDR3 runs from the conserved cysteine through the conserved F or W. The order of the fields is CDR3 protein, CDR3 DNA, V gene, D gene, clone size, J gene. A D gene is named only where the DNA matches it firmly. Rows give clone size only sometimes, using once, few, many, or a class for an expanded clone.

CASSPDRGSYYNEQFF	TGCGCCAGCAGCCCGGACCGCGGGAGTTACTACAATGAGCAGTTCTTC	TRBV5-1	TRBD2	-	TRBJ2-1
CASSPRTGEQFF	TGTGCCAGCAGCCCCCGGACAGGTGAGCAGTTCTTC	TRBV5-6	TRBD1	-	TRBJ2-1
CAARTGSSYNEQFF	TGTGCCGCCCGGACTGGAAGCTCCTACAATGAGCAGTTCTTC	TRBV2	-	-	TRBJ2-1
CASSQMGTSGLGTDTQYF	TGCGCCAGCAGCCAAATGGGGACTAGCGGTCTCGGGACAGATACGCAGTATTTT	TRBV4-1	TRBD2	-	TRBJ2-3
CASSFGGGNEKLFF	TGTGCCAGCAGTTTTGGGGGCGGTAATGAAAAACTGTTTTTT	TRBV28	-	-	TRBJ1-4
CASSLRVGNQPQHF	TGTGCCAGCAGCTTAAGAGTTGGCAATCAGCCCCAGCATTTT	TRBV7-2	-	-	TRBJ1-5
CASSSPGQGNTEAFF	TGTGCCAGCAGTTCCCCTGGACAGGGTAACACTGAAGCTTTCTTT	TRBV28	TRBD1	-	TRBJ1-1
CASSSRTSPSRYEQYF	TGTGCCAGCAGTTCCCGGACTAGCCCATCGCGCTACGAGCAGTACTTC	TRBV27	TRBD2	-	TRBJ2-7
CASSLSMILQDHNEQFF	TGTGCCAGCAGCCTTTCGATGATATTACAGGATCATAATGAGCAGTTCTTC	TRBV5-8	-	-	TRBJ2-1
CASSYLLSGELYEQYF	TGTGCCAGCAGTTACTTACTTTCGGGAGAGCTCTACGAGCAGTACTTC	TRBV6-6	-	-	TRBJ2-7
CASTQGGQPQHF	TGTGCCAGCACCCAGGGGGGTCAGCCCCAGCATTTT	TRBV21-1	-	-	TRBJ1-5
CASSPRTSGSNEQFF	TGTGCCAGCAGTCCGAGGACTAGCGGGAGCAATGAGCAGTTCTTC	TRBV6-6	TRBD2	few	TRBJ2-1
CASSVEGLELYNEQFF	TGTGCCAGCAGCGTAGAGGGACTAGAACTATACAATGAGCAGTTCTTC	TRBV9	TRBD2	-	TRBJ2-1
CASGWTGVADTQYF	TGTGCTAGTGGTTGGACAGGGGTCGCAGATACGCAGTATTTT	TRBV12-5	TRBD1	-	TRBJ2-3
CASSATGENTEAFF	TGTGCCAGCAGCGCGACAGGGGAAAACACTGAAGCTTTCTTT	TRBV2	TRBD1	-	TRBJ1-1
CASSWQGAYNEQFF	TGCGCCAGCAGCTGGCAGGGGGCGTACAATGAGCAGTTCTTC	TRBV5-1	TRBD1	-	TRBJ2-1
CASRAGLTGSVSGQPQHF	TGTGCCAGCCGTGCGGGGCTTACAGGGTCCGTCTCAGGACAGCCCCAGCATTTT	TRBV2	-	-	TRBJ1-5
CASSAYPGHPGGGTDTQYF	TGCGCCAGCAGCGCATATCCCGGACACCCGGGGGGTGGCACAGATACGCAGTATTTT	TRBV23-1	TRBD2	once	TRBJ2-3
CASSTHRSGGTDTQYF	TGTGCCAGCAGCACACACCGGAGCGGGGGCACAGATACGCAGTATTTT	TRBV11-3	TRBD2	-	TRBJ2-3
CASSLEGAGTDTQYF	TGTGCCAGCAGTTTAGAGGGAGCGGGGACAGATACGCAGTATTTT	TRBV28	TRBD2	-	TRBJ2-3
CASSIGGNAYEQYF	TGTGCCAGTAGTATTGGCGGGAACGCCTACGAGCAGTACTTC	TRBV19	-	-	TRBJ2-7
CASRLGLAGVSDTQYF	TGTGCCAGCAGGTTAGGACTAGCGGGAGTATCAGATACGCAGTATTTT	TRBV27	TRBD2	-	TRBJ2-3
CASSFRGLAKNIQYF	TGTGCCAGCAGCTTTAGGGGGCTGGCCAAAAACATTCAGTACTTC	TRBV7-8	TRBD1	-	TRBJ2-4
CAWSAGQGGQPQHF	TGTGCCTGGAGTGCAGGACAGGGTGGTCAGCCCCAGCATTTT	TRBV30	TRBD1	-	TRBJ1-5
CASKSGGSGNTIYF	TGTGCCAGCAAATCAGGGGGATCTGGAAACACCATATATTTT	TRBV28	TRBD1	-	TRBJ1-3
CASSLRLAGAYEQYF	TGCGCCAGCAGCTTAAGACTAGCGGGGGCCTACGAGCAGTACTTC	TRBV5-1	TRBD2	-	TRBJ2-7
CASSAQGTNTGELFF	TGTGCCAGCTCAGCTCAGGGTACGAACACCGGGGAGCTGTTTTTT	TRBV2	-	once	TRBJ2-2
CASSLGPSGQGNQPQHF	TGCGCCAGCAGCTTGGGACCCTCGGGACAGGGGAATCAGCCCCAGCATTTT	TRBV5-1	TRBD1	once	TRBJ1-5
CASSVEAGGNYGYTF	TGTGCCAGCAGCGTAGAAGCAGGGGGTAACTATGGCTACACCTTC	TRBV9	TRBD1	-	TRBJ1-2
CASSLQGGVATEAFF	TGTGCCAGCAGTTTACAGGGCGGAGTGGCTACTGAAGCTTTCTTT	TRBV28	-	-	TRBJ1-1
CSVEITGGYEQYF	TGCAGCGTTGAAATCACAGGGGGCTACGAGCAGTACTTC	TRBV29-1	TRBD1	-	TRBJ2-7
CASSLTSGRSEQEAQYF	TGTGCCAGCAGCCTTACTAGCGGGCGGTCAGAGCAAGAGGCCCAGTACTTC	TRBV7-6	TRBD2	-	TRBJ2-5
CASSQPREMNTEAFF	TGTGCCAGCAGCCAACCCAGGGAAATGAACACTGAAGCTTTCTTT	TRBV6-1	-	-	TRBJ1-1
CASTRTGALDTQYF	TGCGCCAGCACCCGGACAGGGGCTTTGGATACGCAGTATTTT	TRBV5-1	TRBD1	few	TRBJ2-3
CASSRTSGKETQYF	TGCGCCAGCAGCCGGACTAGCGGGAAAGAGACCCAGTACTTC	TRBV5-1	TRBD2	-	TRBJ2-5
CASSIGSAGEQYF	TGTGCCAGTAGTATAGGCTCGGCGGGGGAGCAGTACTTC	TRBV19	-	-	TRBJ2-7
CASSPGLAAYNEQFF	TGTGCCAGCAGCCCAGGACTAGCGGCTTACAATGAGCAGTTCTTC	TRBV5-8	TRBD2	-	TRBJ2-1
CASSLYRAANEKLFF	TGTGCCAGCAGCTTATACAGGGCGGCTAATGAAAAACTGTTTTTT	TRBV7-6	-	-	TRBJ1-4
CASSESETSGRDTQYF	TGCGCCAGCAGTGAGTCAGAGACTAGCGGGAGGGATACGCAGTATTTT	TRBV10-1	TRBD2	-	TRBJ2-3
CATSRDGLDGNEQFF	TGTGCCACCAGCAGAGATGGACTAGACGGCAATGAGCAGTTCTTC	TRBV15	TRBD2	-	TRBJ2-1
CASTPRQGRTDTQYF	TGTGCCAGCACCCCAAGGCAGGGTCGGACAGATACGCAGTATTTT	TRBV28	-	-	TRBJ2-3
CATSRVAGGGETQYF	TGTGCCACCAGCAGAGTAGCGGGAGGAGGAGAGACCCAGTACTTC	TRBV15	TRBD2	-	TRBJ2-5
CASSVISTGGNGYTF	TGTGCCAGCAGCGTTATAAGTACAGGGGGCAATGGCTACACCTTC	TRBV9	TRBD1	-	TRBJ1-2
CASSSRQRRTDTQYF	TGTGCCAGCAGCTCCCGCCAGCGGAGAACAGATACGCAGTATTTT	TRBV7-9	-	-	TRBJ2-3
CASRRLANYGYTF	TGTGCCAGCAGGCGGTTGGCGAACTATGGCTACACCTTC	TRBV6-1	-	-	TRBJ1-2
CASSPWTNTGANVLTF	TGCGCCAGCAGCCCCTGGACAAACACTGGGGCCAACGTCCTGACTTTC	TRBV5-1	-	-	TRBJ2-6